This TCR beta chain was profiled in a study of T cells in localized non-small cell lung cancer. Findings of the study overall: Clonality of T cells reached its maximum in uninvolved adjacent lung, surpassing tumor. Only one tumor region was sequenced, so heterogeneity remains possible.

Germline V gene data show CDR1 as SGDLS and CDR2 as YYNGEE. This CDR3 is 17 amino acids long. Germline trimming cut 4 bases from V and 1 base from J; bases unmatched to any gene: 11. Sequencing was performed with immunoSEQ multiplex PCR; in TCRdb, only in-frame clones are kept and a portion is missing. This sample yields 60,000 or so clones, of which roughly 76% are seen a single time; around 4.6% belongs to the top ten. About this clone: Antigen specificity is unknown.

Sample: PBMCs, taken before any cancer treatment. The TCR was taken from a man aged 40-75 years with stage II lung adenocarcinoma. The J gene is TRBJ1-3, the V gene TRBV9, with 7 bases lining up with TRBD1. The CDR3: CASSRTLGGDSGNTIYF. The DNA for the CDR3 is TGTGCCAGCAGCAGAACACTAGGGGGCGATTCTGGAAACACCATATATTTT.